A selection of T cell receptor beta chains follows, all from one sample in a study of blood T cell repertoires in COVID-19. TCRdb's table, derived via immunoSEQ multiplex PCR, lists solely in-frame clones and lacks some. The sample consists of about 230,000 clones, approximately 89% of them appearing once. Sequencing input: PBMCs or T cells enriched from blood (not recorded which). The receptor set was obtained from a woman between 40 and 50 years old with acute COVID-19. The CDR3 runs from the conserved cysteine through the conserved F or W. D genes are given only for firm matches. The listing skips clone size in some rows; elsewhere it reads once, few, many or a size class.

cdr3_nt cdr3_aa j_call v_call clone_size d_call
TGCGCCAGCAGCCAATTCTCGGGTTATGAAAAACTGTTTTTT CASSQFSGYEKLFF TRBJ1-4 TRBV4-3 once NA
TGTGCCAGCAGAAAACCGGGACTAGGGGACAATGAGCAGTTCTTC CASRKPGLGDNEQFF TRBJ2-1 TRBV28 NA TRBD2
TGTGCCAGCAGCCAGGTAGCGGGGGGGCCGAAGGATACGCAGTATTTT CASSQVAGGPKDTQYF TRBJ2-3 TRBV4-2 few TRBD2
TGTGCCAGCAGCTTCGGCGGGGGGACCTACACCGGGGAGCTGTTTTTT CASSFGGGTYTGELFF TRBJ2-2 TRBV5-4 NA TRBD2
TGTGCCATCAGTGAGTTGACAGGCTACACCTTC CAISELTGYTF TRBJ1-2 TRBV10-3 NA NA
TGTGCCTCCGGCGGGAGCTCCTACAATGAGCAGTTCTTC CASGGSSYNEQFF TRBJ2-1 TRBV30 NA TRBD2
TGTGCCAGCAGTTACTCCAAGCTCGGATCAGAGGTGCAGCCCCAGCATTTT CASSYSKLGSEVQPQHF TRBJ1-5 TRBV6-2/TRBV6-3 NA NA
TGTGCCAGCAGCCCTGGGACTTCGAGGGCCCATAATTCACCCCTCCACTTT CASSPGTSRAHNSPLHF TRBJ1-6 TRBV9 NA NA
TGTGCCAGCAGACCACTCCCCTTAGCCAAAAACATTCAGTACTTC CASRPLPLAKNIQYF TRBJ2-4 TRBV6-5 NA NA
TGCAGCGTTGAGGAAGACAGGAGCTATGGCTACACCTTC CSVEEDRSYGYTF TRBJ1-2 TRBV29-1 few NA
TGTGCCAGCAGCTTAAGTCGGGGGGGAAACACCATATATTTT CASSLSRGGNTIYF TRBJ1-3 TRBV7-2 once NA
TGTGCCAGCAGCGTAGCCGGGACAAAGAACACTGAAGCTTTCTTT CASSVAGTKNTEAFF TRBJ1-1 TRBV9 NA NA
TGTGCCAGCAGCTTGGTAGACAATCAGCCCCAGCATTTT CASSLVDNQPQHF TRBJ1-5 TRBV7-8 NA NA
TGTGCCAGCAGCCCAACCGGGACAGGGTATAATTCACCCCTCCACTTT CASSPTGTGYNSPLHF TRBJ1-6 TRBV27 NA TRBD1
TGTGCCTGGAGTCCACAGGTGAACACTGAAGCTTTCTTT CAWSPQVNTEAFF TRBJ1-1 TRBV30 NA NA
TGTGCCAGTAGTATAGCGGAGACCCAGTACTTC CASSIAETQYF TRBJ2-5 TRBV19 NA NA
TGTGCCAGCTCCTGGGCTAGCGCGTACAATGAGCAGTTCTTC CASSWASAYNEQFF TRBJ2-1 TRBV18 once NA
TGCAGCGCGACACGGACAGGTTACTATGGCTACACCTTC CSATRTGYYGYTF TRBJ1-2 TRBV29-1 once TRBD1
TGCGCCAGCAGCTGGACAGGGGGGCACGAGCAGTACTTC CASSWTGGHEQYF TRBJ2-7 TRBV5-1 NA TRBD1
TGTGCCATCAGTGAGGGTAGGGGGACAGGGGACACAGATACGCAGTATTTT CAISEGRGTGDTDTQYF TRBJ2-3 TRBV10-3 NA TRBD1
TGTGCCAGCAGCTTTTATCTCGACAATGAGCAGTTCTTC CASSFYLDNEQFF TRBJ2-1 TRBV11-2 NA NA
TGTGCCAGCAGCTTCTCTCGACAGGGAACTGAAGCTTTCTTT CASSFSRQGTEAFF TRBJ1-1 TRBV7-2 NA TRBD1
TGTGCCAGCGGGAGGGTCACCGGGGAGCTGTTTTTT CASGRVTGELFF TRBJ2-2 TRBV6-5 NA TRBD2
TGTGCCAGCAGCTTAGTAGCGGGGCCCAGCGAAGCTTTCTTT CASSLVAGPSEAFF TRBJ1-1 TRBV11-2 few NA
TGCGCCAGCAGCCAAGGGCAGGGGCTTAGAAATGAGCAGTTCTTC CASSQGQGLRNEQFF TRBJ2-1 TRBV4-3 NA NA
TGTGCCAGCAGATATACAGGAACCTACGAGCAGTACTTC CASRYTGTYEQYF TRBJ2-7 TRBV12-3/TRBV12-4 NA NA
TGTGCCAGCAGCCAGGACAGGGCGCGGGGAAACACCATATATTTT CASSQDRARGNTIYF TRBJ1-3 TRBV7-2 NA TRBD1
TGTGCCAGCGACGACAGGGGGTTAAGGGATACGCAGTATTTT CASDDRGLRDTQYF TRBJ2-3 TRBV5-6 NA TRBD1
TGTGCCAGCAAGGAGGGGCATGTTTCCTACGAGCAGTACTTC CASKEGHVSYEQYF TRBJ2-7 TRBV2 NA NA
TGCGCCAGCAGCCCCGGGCTAGCGGAGACCACCGGGGAGCTGTTTTTT CASSPGLAETTGELFF TRBJ2-2 TRBV4-3 NA TRBD2
TGTGCCAGCAGTTACACAGGGGGCGTCGGAGGCTACACCTTC CASSYTGGVGGYTF TRBJ1-2 TRBV28 NA TRBD1
TGTGCCAGCAGTTACTCGGAGTGGGAGCGGCAGCCCCAGCATTTT CASSYSEWERQPQHF TRBJ1-5 TRBV6-6 NA NA
TGTGCCAGCAGCTTGGGACAGGGGGCGTCGGAGACCCAGTACTTC CASSLGQGASETQYF TRBJ2-5 TRBV11-2 NA TRBD1
TGTGCCAGCAGTCCGCAGGGGGCAACAGATACGCAGTATTTT CASSPQGATDTQYF TRBJ2-3 TRBV6-5 NA TRBD1
TGTGCCAGCACCACCCGGGACAGGGGAGTCTCCTTC CASTTRDRGVSF TRBJ1-2 TRBV6-5 NA TRBD1
TGTGCCAGCAGCGCTCCGGGACAGGGGAACGAGCAGTACTTC CASSAPGQGNEQYF TRBJ2-7 TRBV7-9 once TRBD1
TGTGCCAGTAGTACCCTCCGTGGGTCTAGATCTGGCTACACCTTC CASSTLRGSRSGYTF TRBJ1-2 TRBV19 NA NA
TGTGCCAGCAGCTTAGTGGCTTGGTCACCCCTCCACTTT CASSLVAWSPLHF TRBJ1-6 TRBV7-8 NA NA
TGTGCCAGCAGCCAAACGGACAGAAATAGCAATCAGCCCCAGCATTTT CASSQTDRNSNQPQHF TRBJ1-5 TRBV16 NA NA
TGTGCCAGCAGCCGGTCGGGAACGAACATTCAGTACTTC CASSRSGTNIQYF TRBJ2-4 TRBV12-3/TRBV12-4 NA NA
TGCAGCGCGTCCAGGGGGCGAGGAACTGAAGCTTTCTTT CSASRGRGTEAFF TRBJ1-1 TRBV29-1 few TRBD1
TGTGCCAGCAGCTTACAGGGCCGCTCCTACGAGCAGTACTTC CASSLQGRSYEQYF TRBJ2-7 TRBV5-6 NA NA